Below, 19 T cell receptor beta chains from the same sample are listed, as sequenced in a study of cytomegalovirus exposure and HLA in healthy donors. The PCR had 60 Vbeta and 13 Jbeta primers. TCRdb keeps only in-frame clones here, not all; method: immunoSEQ multiplex PCR. This repertoire shows about 59,000 clones, 83% found once; its top ten account for 1.5% to 2%. Sequences were obtained from PBMCs. These receptors were obtained from a human donor in good health.

This clone was seen only a few times. This rearrangement joins TRBV28 to TRBJ1-4; D unclear. CDR1 MDHEN and CDR2 SYDVKM come from the germline V gene. The length of the CDR3 is 12 residues. V was pared by 3 bases and J by 8 bases, with 7 bases between. Written as DNA, the CDR3 is TGTGCCAGCAGTTTCATCCGGGAAAAACTGTTTTTT. This translates into CASSFIREKLFF.

The chain combines TRBV11-2 with TRBJ2-2; 10 nucleotides align to TRBD2. Trimming took 8 bases from V and 6 from J; bases not matched to a gene: 15. The CDR3 extends over 17 amino acids. From germline, CDR1 is SGHAT and CDR2 FQNNGV. CDR3 amino acids: CASPGLASPGRAGELFF. The CDR3, as DNA: TGTGCCAGCCCGGGACTAGCGTCCCCTGGGCGGGCCGGGGAGCTGTTTTTT.

In its sample, this clone was seen once. This chain uses TRBV6-5 with TRBJ2-7; 9 bases agree with TRBD1. The CDR3 has 15 residues. Trimming cost V 0 bases and J 5 bases; bases outside gene matches: 5. Germline V lookup: CDR1 MNHEY, CDR2 SVGAGI. The CDR3 DNA sequence: TGTGCCAGCAGTTACTCTCCGACAGGGGGGAACGAGCAGTACTTC. Protein product: CASSYSPTGGNEQYF.

This clone appeared a few times. J is TRBJ2-7 and V is TRBV19; tentatively, D is TRBD1 (6 bases). This CDR3 has 14 amino acids. CDR1 and CDR2 from the germline V gene are LNHDA and SQIVND (reference sequence). Trimming stripped 1 base from V and 2 bases from J, with 9 bases between. The CDR3: CASSIGKGAYEQYF. CDR3 coding DNA: TGTGCCAGTAGTATAGGGAAGGGGGCCTACGAGCAGTACTTC.

This chain connects TRBV11-1 to TRBJ1-1; D is ambiguous. The CDR3 contains 15 residues. The V end lost 0 bases, the J end lost 1 base, and 9 bases lay between the germline ends. Germline-derived CDR1 and CDR2 are SGHAT and FQDESV (reference sequence). The CDR3 DNA reads TGTGCCAGCAGCTTAGCGCTAGGATCGAACACTGAAGCTTTCTTT. Translated, it gives CASSLALGSNTEAFF. Together with reference TRBV11-1 and TRBJ1-1, the CDR3 gives the full variable domain: EAEVAQSPRYKITEKSQAVAFWCDPISGHATLYWYRQILGQGPELLVQFQDESVVDDSQLPKDRFSAERLKGVDSTLKIQPAELGDSAMYLCASSLALGSNTEAFFGQGTRLTVV.

A word on this clone: The sample holds other DNA sequences that translate to the same CDR3. The rearrangement joins TRBV10-1 to TRBJ2-1; 11 positions match TRBD2. Looked up from germline, CDR1 is WNHNN and CDR2 is SYGVQD (reference sequence). The CDR3 has 15 residues. V shed 5 bases, J shed 5 bases, and the junction held 5 bases outside the gene matches. This chain's CDR3 is CASSQNSGGDNEQFF. In nucleotides, the CDR3 is TGCGCCAGCAGTCAAAATAGCGGGGGGGACAATGAGCAGTTCTTC.

The table lists this clone with a few counts. The CDR3 sequence is CASSPAGTYGYTF. The CDR3 coding sequence is TGTGCCAGCAGCCCGGCGGGTACTTACGGCTACACCTTC. The V gene is TRBV16, the J gene TRBJ1-2; D is undetermined. This CDR3 is built from 13 residues. The germline V and J ends were trimmed by 4 bases and 8 bases, with 14 bases remaining between them. Looked up from germline, CDR1 is KGHSY and CDR2 is FQNENV.

V gene TRBV28 combines with J gene TRBJ1-2; tentatively, D is TRBD1 (6 bases). This CDR3 spans 14 amino acids. With 3 bases removed from V and 3 bases from J, the gap between germline ends came to 11 bases. Germline V lookup: CDR1 MDHEN, CDR2 SYDVKM. DNA of the CDR3: TGTGCCAGCAGTTTGACAGGTCGAGACTATGGCTACACCTTC. Residues: CASSLTGRDYGYTF.

V is TRBV19 and J is TRBJ1-4; a possible D gene is TRBD1 (6 bases). Germline CDR1 LNHDA, CDR2 SQIVND (reference sequence). V dropped 5 bases and J dropped 8 bases, with 12 bases sitting between them. The CDR3 has 13 amino acids. The CDR3 is CASSYRVGEKLFF. CDR3 nucleotide sequence: TGTGCCAGTAGTTACAGGGTTGGAGAAAAACTGTTTTTT.

The chain uses TRBV9 and TRBJ1-1; D perhaps matches TRBD1 (5 bases). Germline V gene sequence: CDR1 SGDLS, CDR2 YYNGEE. V dropped 3 bases and J dropped 3 bases, with 9 bases sitting between them. The CDR3 length is 13 residues. The CDR3 sequence is CASSGGLYTEAFF. CDR3 sequence (DNA): TGTGCCAGCAGCGGGGGACTTTACACTGAAGCTTTCTTT.

The chain has TRBV5-6 and TRBJ2-5; 11 bases match TRBD2. The germline V gene encodes CDR1 SGHDT and CDR2 YYEEEE. The CDR3 loop spans 17 amino acids. With 3 bases clipped from V and 0 bases from J, the junction kept 7 bases outside the gene matches. Here the CDR3 reads CASSSVVAGGYQETQYF. The CDR3 DNA follows: TGTGCCAGCAGCTCGGTGGTAGCGGGAGGGTACCAAGAGACCCAGTACTTC.

Comment on this clone: Different DNA sequences within this sample yield the same CDR3. The chain is built from TRBV4-3 and TRBJ2-3, with D perhaps matching TRBD1 (6 bases). Germline V CDR1 and CDR2: LGHNA, YSLEER. The CDR3 contains 16 residues. The germline V and J ends were trimmed by 0 bases and 6 bases, with 16 bases remaining between them. CDR3 residues: CASSQDPQGQGDTQYF. DNA of the CDR3: TGCGCCAGCAGCCAAGATCCCCAAGGGCAGGGGGATACGCAGTATTTT.

J is TRBJ1-2 and V is TRBV6-5; no clear D gene. This CDR3 comprises 12 residues. V was shortened by 7 bases and J by 7 bases, with 13 bases between the two germline ends. Germline CDR1 MNHEY, CDR2 SVGAGI. CDR3 nucleotide sequence: TGTGCCAGCACACACCCGGGAGGTGGCTACACCTTC. The encoded protein is CASTHPGGGYTF.

V gene TRBV6-5 combines with J gene TRBJ2-5, with a tentative D call TRBD1 (5 bases). The closer fit of TRBJ2-7 to the DNA end suggests the J call may be wrong. The CDR3 contains 14 residues. Germline V CDR1 and CDR2: MNHEY, SVGAGI. CDR3 protein: CASSSRQNIYEQYF. The CDR3 bases are TGTGCCAGCAGTAGCCGACAGAACATCTACGAGCAGTACTTC.

V usage is TRBV4-3 and J usage is TRBJ2-1, with TRBD1 matching over 8 bases. Germline-derived CDR1 and CDR2 are LGHNA and YSLEER. The CDR3 runs to 16 residues. V lost 3 bases and J lost 9; bases outside the gene matches: 13. DNA for the CDR3: TGCGCCAGCAGCCACCGGGCGGCAGGGGGCGGCTCTGAGCAGTTCTTC. Translating it yields CASSHRAAGGGSEQFF.

This clone turned up a few times. This chain uses TRBV4-3 with TRBJ1-3; D remains unclear. CDR1 is LGHNA and CDR2 is YSLEER in the germline V gene. The CDR3 spans 15 residues. V lost 0 bases and J lost 0, with 6 bases in between. The CDR3 reads CASSQDTNSGNTIYF. The CDR3, as DNA: TGCGCCAGCAGCCAAGACACAAACTCTGGAAACACCATATATTTT.

The rearrangement links TRBV15 to TRBJ1-1; the D gene is possibly TRBD1 (6 bases). Germline CDR1 is LNHNV and CDR2 is YYDKDF (reference sequence). Between the trimmed V and J ends, which lost 1 base and 12 bases, there was a span of 15 bases. This CDR3 spans 13 amino acids. The CDR3 is CATSRAWTENPFF. In nucleotides, the CDR3 is TGTGCCACCAGCAGAGCTTGGACAGAGAACCCTTTCTTT.

This clone came up once. The CDR3 sequence is CASSQIKPGNTIYF. The CDR3 bases are TGCGCCAGCAGCCAAATTAAGCCTGGAAACACCATATATTTT. The gene calls are TRBV4-1 and TRBJ1-3; D gene uncertain. Trimming cost V 2 bases and J 2 bases, with 7 bases left between them. This CDR3 comprises 14 residues. Germline-derived CDR1 and CDR2 are MGHRA and YSYEKL.

The CDR3 DNA reads TGCGCCAGCAGAACTCAGGCTTATAACACTGAAGCTTTCTTT. Its translation: CASRTQAYNTEAFF. The chain has TRBV5-1 and TRBJ1-1; D remains ambiguous. From germline, CDR1 is SGHRS and CDR2 YFSETQ. The CDR3 loop spans 14 amino acids. V was shortened by 5 bases and J by 2 bases, with 13 bases between the two germline ends.